These 15 T cell receptor beta chains were sequenced from one sample in a study of blood T cell repertoires in COVID-19. Produced via immunoSEQ multiplex PCR; TCRdb's table is partial and in-frame only. The sample lists around 20,000 clones; approximately 90% were seen once. The specimen sequenced was PBMCs or T cells enriched from blood (not recorded which). The receptors were sampled from a woman in her twenties or thirties who had recovered from COVID-19.

V and J are TRBV18 and TRBJ1-1; D gene ambiguous. Trimming stripped 6 bases from V and 5 bases from J, with 13 bases between. Germline V gene sequence: CDR1 KGHSH, CDR2 LQKENI. There are 13 residues in the CDR3. CDR3 DNA sequence: TGTGCCAGCTCGCAGAGTCGGGGAACTGAAGCTTTCTTT. Its protein is CASSQSRGTEAFF.

The count of this clone is one. The genes are TRBV6-5 and TRBJ2-1; 12 bases line up with TRBD2. This CDR3 is built from 15 residues. Germline CDR1 and CDR2: MNHEY and SVGAGI. The V segment lost 5 bases and the J segment 9 bases; nucleotides outside the gene matches: 8. The CDR3 here is CASSKLAGGSSEQFF. The CDR3 coding sequence is TGTGCCAGCAGTAAACTAGCGGGGGGTTCGAGTGAGCAGTTCTTC.

The V and J genes are TRBV6-6 and TRBJ1-1; D might be TRBD1 (5 bases). The germline V gene encodes CDR1 MNHNY and CDR2 SVGAGI (reference sequence). The CDR3 length is 17 residues. The V end was cut by 6 bases, the J end by 4 bases, with 24 bases between. CDR3 sequence reads: CASSRRLRGGLVTEAFF. In nucleotides, the CDR3 is TGTGCCAGCAGCCGACGCTTGAGGGGAGGGCTCGTCACTGAAGCTTTCTTT.

The J gene is TRBJ2-6, the V gene TRBV15; D is unresolved. The CDR3 is 15 amino acids. Trimming shortened V by 4 bases and J by 0 bases, and 7 bases separated the two germline ends. Germline V lookup: CDR1 LNHNV, CDR2 YYDKDF (reference sequence). The CDR3 bases are TGTGCCACCAGCAAAACAGACTCTGGGGCCAACGTCCTGACTTTC. It encodes CATSKTDSGANVLTF.

V and J are TRBV6-7 and TRBJ2-5, with D possibly matching TRBD2 (7 bases). TRBV6-7 is treated as an ORF (open reading frame) with a function not yet certain. V was shortened by 10 bases and J by 3 bases, with 18 bases between the two germline ends. This CDR3 comprises 14 residues. The DNA of the CDR3 is TGTGCCACCCCAAGGGGGGGTCGGGAAGAGACCCAGTACTTC. The encoded protein is CATPRGGREETQYF.

This chain links TRBV2 with TRBJ1-1, with D possibly matching TRBD1 (5 bases). CDR3 length equals 14 residues. Trimming took off 6 bases at V and 4 bases at J, with 15 bases between the two ends. Germline CDR1 SNHLY, CDR2 FYNNEI. The CDR3 here is CASSVGQGGTEAFF. In nucleotides, the CDR3 is TGTGCCAGCAGCGTAGGGCAGGGAGGCACTGAAGCTTTCTTT.

This chain links TRBV4-3 with TRBJ1-2; possible D gene TRBD1, 6 bases. V lost 0 bases and J 4 bases, leaving 15 bases between the germline ends. The CDR3 extends over 16 amino acids. CDR1 is LGHNA, CDR2 YSLEER, per germline. The CDR3 DNA reads TGCGCCAGCAGCCAAGATAGAGGGGGGGGCGGCTATGGCTACACCTTC. Translated: CASSQDRGGGGYGYTF.

The chain is built from TRBV7-2 and TRBJ1-4; the match to TRBD1 covers 8 bases. The CDR3 is 13 residues long. V lost 6 bases and J lost 8; bases outside the gene matches: 5. Germline V gives CDR1 SGHTA, CDR2 FQGNSA. This chain's CDR3 is CASRGQGAEKLFF. Written as DNA, the CDR3 is TGTGCCAGCAGGGGTCAGGGGGCGGAAAAACTGTTTTTT.

The chain links TRBV9 to TRBJ2-3; no definite D call. Germline lookup yields CDR1 SGDLS and CDR2 YYNGEE. The CDR3 runs 14 residues. Trimming removed 2 bases from V and 5 bases from J, with 12 bases in between. CDR3 coding DNA: TGTGCCAGCAGCGTCCAATACCATAGAGATACGCAGTATTTT. Translated: CASSVQYHRDTQYF.

V and J are TRBV10-3 and TRBJ1-1; D is perhaps TRBD1 (6 bases). This CDR3 comprises 13 residues. The V end was cut by 8 bases, the J end by 3 bases, with 13 bases between. Germline CDR1 ENHRY, CDR2 SYGVKD. In DNA, the CDR3 is TGTGCCATCTGGGGGGGGCTCGACACTGAAGCTTTCTTT. It yields the protein CAIWGGLDTEAFF.

This clone appeared a single time. The chain couples TRBV19 to TRBJ1-5; 8 nucleotides align to TRBD1. V shed 5 bases, J shed 2 bases, and the junction held 8 bases outside the gene matches. The germline gives CDR1 LNHDA, CDR2 SQIVND (reference sequence). The CDR3 covers 16 residues. Here the CDR3 DNA reads TGTGCCAGTAGTGGACAGGGCGGGTGGGGCAATCAGCCCCAGCATTTT. It codes for CASSGQGGWGNQPQHF.

The V and J genes are TRBV30 and TRBJ2-7, with TRBD1 identical over 9 bases. The CDR3 totals 14 residues. CDR1 GTSNPN and CDR2 SVGIG come from the germline V gene (reference sequence). V dropped 2 bases and J dropped 7; count of bases not matched to a gene: 9. The CDR3 DNA sequence: TGTGCCTGGAGTCGCACGACACAGGGGGCTGAGCAGTACTTC. It is translated as CAWSRTTQGAEQYF.

J is TRBJ1-4 and V is TRBV28; no definite D call. Trimming took 8 bases from V and 7 from J, leaving 17 bases between them. The CDR3 covers 14 residues. Looked up from germline, CDR1 is MDHEN and CDR2 is SYDVKM. The CDR3 sequence: CASLSPGTVEKLFF. CDR3 sequence (DNA): TGTGCCAGCCTGTCCCCCGGTACGGTTGAAAAACTGTTTTTT.

Only one count was recorded for this clone. The chain carries TRBV30 and TRBJ1-2; no clear D. Trimming took 3 bases from V and 6 from J, leaving 17 bases between them. This CDR3 has 14 amino acids. Germline CDR1 is GTSNPN and CDR2 is SVGIG (reference sequence). The CDR3 region has the DNA TGTGCCTGGAGCTTCTCCCGACGCGGAGATGGCTACACCTTC. It translates to CAWSFSRRGDGYTF. Drawing the rest from reference TRBV30 and TRBJ1-2, the complete variable domain is SQTIHQWPATLVQPVGSPLSLECTVEGTSNPNLYWYRQAAGRGLQLLFYSVGIGQISSEVPQNLSASRPQDRQFILSSKKLLLSDSGFYLCAWSFSRRGDGYTFGSGTRLTVV.

This chain connects TRBV12-3 or TRBV12-4 to TRBJ1-3; a weak D match, TRBD1 (5 bases). The CDR3 spans 13 residues. V lost 8 bases to trimming and J lost 0 bases, with 8 bases between them. CDR3 residues: CASARDSGNTIYF. The CDR3 DNA is TGTGCCAGCGCCAGGGACTCTGGAAACACCATATATTTT.